A single sample is the source of the 20 T cell receptor beta chains below, sequenced in a study of identical twins. Each CDR3 protein gets one entry after TCRdb re-called the 5' RACE reads with MiXCR. The sample has about 190,000 distinct CDR3 sequences, about a sixth seen once. These sequences were also reported in another study, on T cells expressing NK-cell markers.

Sequenced: CD8+ T cells sorted from blood. The receptors derive from a woman aged 18-29 years in good health.

This clonotype was observed a few times. The rearrangement joins TRBV10-1 to TRBJ1-1; possibly TRBD1 for D (6 bases). V lost 0 bases, J lost 3 bases, and 14 bases lay in between. The CDR3 is 16 residues long. Germline CDR1 WNHNN, CDR2 SYGVQD (reference sequence). The CDR3 DNA is TGCGCCAGCAGTGAGTCGATCGGACAGACCGACACTGAAGCTTTCTTT. Residues: CASSESIGQTDTEAFF.

The sample holds a few counts of this clonotype. This sequence joins TRBV14 and TRBJ2-2, with TRBD2 matching over 9 bases. Trimming removed 4 bases from V and 2 bases from J; junction bases left unmatched: 8. Germline-derived CDR1 and CDR2 are SGHDN and FVKESK. The CDR3 is made up of 17 amino acids. The CDR3 DNA reads TGTGCCAGCAGCCTAGGACTAGCGCACATAAACACCGGGGAGCTGTTTTTT. It is translated as CASSLGLAHINTGELFF.

This chain links TRBV7-2 with TRBJ1-1; D unclear. The ends were cut back, 1 base at V and 2 bases at J, with 8 bases in the middle. The germline CDR1 and CDR2 sequences are SGHTA and FQGNSA. This CDR3 is built from 14 residues. The CDR3, as DNA: TGTGCCAGCAGCTTAGTCTCCTACAACACTGAAGCTTTCTTT. Residues: CASSLVSYNTEAFF.

This clonotype has a handful of counts. V gene TRBV4-1 combines with J gene TRBJ1-2, with D unresolved. V was trimmed by 0 bases and J by 7 bases, leaving 12 bases between them. Germline V gives CDR1 MGHRA, CDR2 YSYEKL. The CDR3 has 14 amino acids. In DNA, the CDR3 is TGCGCCAGCAGCCAAGATCCCCGGACGGGTGGCTACACCTTC. This sequence encodes CASSQDPRTGGYTF.

V and J are TRBV11-1 and TRBJ2-1; 10 bases are a match to TRBD2. CDR1 SGHAT and CDR2 FQDESV come from the germline V gene (reference sequence). This CDR3 comprises 19 residues. V trimming: 4 bases; J trimming: 4 bases; junction bases outside the gene matches: 16. The CDR3 coding sequence is TGTGCCAGCAGCTCCCCCGGGACTAGCGCCGTTTCCAGTTACAATGAGCAGTTCTTC. Its translation is CASSSPGTSAVSSYNEQFF.

This clonotype was seen a few times. V usage is TRBV7-9 and J usage is TRBJ2-1; D might be TRBD1 (6 bases). CDR1 is SEHNR, CDR2 FQNEAQ, per germline (reference sequence). Trimming stripped 5 bases from V and 4 bases from J, with 9 bases between. The CDR3 spans 13 residues. CDR3 sequence reads: CASSPDRYNEQFF. The CDR3, as DNA: TGTGCCAGCAGCCCTGACAGGTACAATGAGCAGTTCTTC. The whole variable domain, filled in from reference TRBV7-9 and TRBJ2-1, reads DTGVSQNPRHKITKRGQNVTFRCDPISEHNRLYWYRQTLGQGPEFLTYFQNEAQLEKSRLLSDRFSAERPKGSFSTLEIQRTEQGDSAMYLCASSPDRYNEQFFGPGTRLTVL.

This clonotype was found a few times. V gene TRBV11-2 combines with J gene TRBJ2-3; 10 bases match TRBD2. This CDR3 is 16 amino acids long. V shed 3 bases, J shed 8 bases, and the junction held 11 bases outside the gene matches. Germline-derived CDR1 and CDR2 are SGHAT and FQNNGV. The CDR3 loop is CASSFASGGALGTQYF. CDR3 DNA sequence: TGTGCCAGCAGCTTCGCCAGCGGGGGGGCCTTGGGTACGCAGTATTTT.

This clonotype appeared a few times. The rearrangement links TRBV29-1 to TRBJ2-7; D might be TRBD2 (7 bases). V gave up 3 bases and J gave up 2 bases, with 14 bases separating them. Germline lookup yields CDR1 SQVTM and CDR2 ANQGSEA. The CDR3 contains 14 residues. CDR3 protein: CSVEERGATYEQYF. The CDR3 nucleotides read TGCAGCGTTGAGGAACGGGGGGCTACCTACGAGCAGTACTTC.

This clonotype was counted only a few times. This chain uses TRBV9 with TRBJ2-1; 7 nucleotides agree with TRBD2. Per germline, CDR1 SGDLS and CDR2 YYNGEE. This CDR3 region has 15 residues. Trimming cost V 4 bases and J 3 bases; bases outside gene matches: 7. CDR3 in amino acids: CASSPAGTHYNEQFF. DNA of the CDR3: TGTGCCAGCAGCCCAGCGGGGACTCACTACAATGAGCAGTTCTTC.

This clonotype turned up a few times. The rearrangement joins TRBV20-1 to TRBJ2-3, with D uncertain. CDR1 is DFQATT and CDR2 is SNEGSKA in the germline V gene (reference sequence). Trimming shortened V by 5 bases and J by 5 bases, and 17 bases separated the two germline ends. The CDR3 runs to 14 residues. CDR3: CSAPLTIKEDTQYF. CDR3 sequence (DNA): TGCAGTGCTCCCTTAACCATCAAGGAAGATACGCAGTATTTT.

The CDR3 reads CASSIILREIGEETQYF. In nucleotides, the CDR3 is TGTGCCAGCAGCATAATCCTCCGGGAGATAGGGGAAGAGACCCAGTACTTC. The J gene is TRBJ2-5, the V gene TRBV7-2; the D gene is possibly TRBD2 (6 bases). V dropped 5 bases and J dropped 3 bases, with 22 bases sitting between them. The CDR3 is made up of 17 amino acids. From germline, CDR1 is SGHTA and CDR2 FQGNSA.

This clonotype was recorded a few times. The chain links TRBV2 to TRBJ2-1; D is ambiguous. Trimming shortened V by 3 bases and J by 4 bases, and 4 bases separated the two germline ends. Looked up from germline, CDR1 is SNHLY and CDR2 is FYNNEI. This CDR3 has 12 residues. The CDR3 protein is CASSEEYNEQFF. The DNA of the CDR3 is TGTGCCAGCAGTGAGGAGTACAATGAGCAGTTCTTC.

The V and J genes are TRBV6-5 and TRBJ1-1; D is perhaps TRBD1 (6 bases). CDR1 and CDR2 (germline): MNHEY, SVGAGI. The CDR3 consists of 13 residues. The ends were cut back, 3 bases at V and 5 bases at J, with 10 bases in the middle. The CDR3: CASSYGGRTEAFF. CDR3 in DNA: TGTGCCAGCAGTTATGGGGGGCGAACTGAAGCTTTCTTT.

This clonotype was seen at least ten times. The gene calls are TRBV12-3 or TRBV12-4 and TRBJ2-3; a weak D match, TRBD1 (5 bases). CDR3 size: 14 residues. Trimming cost V 7 bases and J 5 bases, with 16 bases left between them. The DNA of the CDR3 is TGTGCCAGCACCCCCTTTCTAGGGGTAGATACGCAGTATTTT. The encoded protein is CASTPFLGVDTQYF.

This clonotype was detected only a few times. The J gene is TRBJ2-1, the V gene TRBV5-1; D gene ambiguous. This CDR3 comprises 12 residues. Trimming removed 0 bases from V and 7 bases from J, with 5 bases in between. CDR1 is SGHRS, CDR2 YFSETQ, per germline. The CDR3 here is CASSLEVNEQFF. DNA of the CDR3: TGCGCCAGCAGCTTGGAGGTGAATGAGCAGTTCTTC.

The rearrangement links TRBV14 to TRBJ1-1; D perhaps matches TRBD1 (5 bases). The CDR3 is made up of 14 amino acids. Germline CDR1 reads SGHDN; CDR2 reads FVKESK. V lost 3 bases to trimming and J lost 3 bases, with 11 bases between them. This chain's CDR3 is CASSHRGEDTEAFF. For the CDR3, the DNA is TGTGCCAGCAGCCACCGGGGGGAGGACACTGAAGCTTTCTTT.

The chain recombines TRBV4-3 with TRBJ2-2; 9 bases match TRBD2. Losses at the gene ends were 3 bases for V and 6 bases for J; bases not matched to a gene: 8. Germline V CDR1 and CDR2: LGHNA, YSLEER. This CDR3 contains 16 residues. The CDR3 is CASSQLAGALPGELFF. The CDR3 DNA follows: TGCGCCAGCAGCCAGTTAGCGGGAGCTCTCCCCGGGGAGCTGTTTTTT.

The chain carries TRBV4-3 and TRBJ1-3, with D tentatively TRBD1 (5 bases). Per germline, CDR1 LGHNA and CDR2 YSLEER. The CDR3 consists of 14 residues. Trimming removed 0 bases at V and 6 bases at J, with 9 bases between. CDR3 region: CASSQEDTENTIYF. The DNA for the CDR3 is TGCGCCAGCAGCCAAGAGGACACCGAAAACACCATATATTTT.

The table lists this clonotype with a few counts. The chain joins TRBV5-1 to TRBJ2-7; D is perhaps TRBD1 (6 bases). V lost 4 bases to trimming and J lost 4 bases, with 9 bases between them. The CDR3 contains 12 residues. Germline assignment: CDR1 SGHRS and CDR2 YFSETQ. In DNA form, the CDR3 reads TGCGCCAGCAGCGGGGGCCTTTACGAGCAGTACTTC. Protein product: CASSGGLYEQYF. The full variable domain, in which reference TRBV5-1 and TRBJ2-7 provide the parts outside the CDR3, is KAGVTQTPRYLIKTRGQQVTLSCSPISGHRSVSWYQQTPGQGLQFLFEYFSETQRNKGNFPGRFSGRQFSNSRSEMNVSTLELGDSALYLCASSGGLYEQYFGPGTRLTVT.

This clonotype was seen more than once but under ten times. This chain connects TRBV29-1 to TRBJ2-7; tentative D call: TRBD1 (6 bases). The CDR3 totals 13 residues. Trimming took 5 bases from V and 4 from J, leaving 15 bases between them. The germline CDR1 and CDR2 sequences are SQVTM and ANQGSEA. The CDR3: CSVYILDRYEQYF. The CDR3 DNA reads as TGCAGCGTTTATATCCTGGACAGATACGAGCAGTACTTC.